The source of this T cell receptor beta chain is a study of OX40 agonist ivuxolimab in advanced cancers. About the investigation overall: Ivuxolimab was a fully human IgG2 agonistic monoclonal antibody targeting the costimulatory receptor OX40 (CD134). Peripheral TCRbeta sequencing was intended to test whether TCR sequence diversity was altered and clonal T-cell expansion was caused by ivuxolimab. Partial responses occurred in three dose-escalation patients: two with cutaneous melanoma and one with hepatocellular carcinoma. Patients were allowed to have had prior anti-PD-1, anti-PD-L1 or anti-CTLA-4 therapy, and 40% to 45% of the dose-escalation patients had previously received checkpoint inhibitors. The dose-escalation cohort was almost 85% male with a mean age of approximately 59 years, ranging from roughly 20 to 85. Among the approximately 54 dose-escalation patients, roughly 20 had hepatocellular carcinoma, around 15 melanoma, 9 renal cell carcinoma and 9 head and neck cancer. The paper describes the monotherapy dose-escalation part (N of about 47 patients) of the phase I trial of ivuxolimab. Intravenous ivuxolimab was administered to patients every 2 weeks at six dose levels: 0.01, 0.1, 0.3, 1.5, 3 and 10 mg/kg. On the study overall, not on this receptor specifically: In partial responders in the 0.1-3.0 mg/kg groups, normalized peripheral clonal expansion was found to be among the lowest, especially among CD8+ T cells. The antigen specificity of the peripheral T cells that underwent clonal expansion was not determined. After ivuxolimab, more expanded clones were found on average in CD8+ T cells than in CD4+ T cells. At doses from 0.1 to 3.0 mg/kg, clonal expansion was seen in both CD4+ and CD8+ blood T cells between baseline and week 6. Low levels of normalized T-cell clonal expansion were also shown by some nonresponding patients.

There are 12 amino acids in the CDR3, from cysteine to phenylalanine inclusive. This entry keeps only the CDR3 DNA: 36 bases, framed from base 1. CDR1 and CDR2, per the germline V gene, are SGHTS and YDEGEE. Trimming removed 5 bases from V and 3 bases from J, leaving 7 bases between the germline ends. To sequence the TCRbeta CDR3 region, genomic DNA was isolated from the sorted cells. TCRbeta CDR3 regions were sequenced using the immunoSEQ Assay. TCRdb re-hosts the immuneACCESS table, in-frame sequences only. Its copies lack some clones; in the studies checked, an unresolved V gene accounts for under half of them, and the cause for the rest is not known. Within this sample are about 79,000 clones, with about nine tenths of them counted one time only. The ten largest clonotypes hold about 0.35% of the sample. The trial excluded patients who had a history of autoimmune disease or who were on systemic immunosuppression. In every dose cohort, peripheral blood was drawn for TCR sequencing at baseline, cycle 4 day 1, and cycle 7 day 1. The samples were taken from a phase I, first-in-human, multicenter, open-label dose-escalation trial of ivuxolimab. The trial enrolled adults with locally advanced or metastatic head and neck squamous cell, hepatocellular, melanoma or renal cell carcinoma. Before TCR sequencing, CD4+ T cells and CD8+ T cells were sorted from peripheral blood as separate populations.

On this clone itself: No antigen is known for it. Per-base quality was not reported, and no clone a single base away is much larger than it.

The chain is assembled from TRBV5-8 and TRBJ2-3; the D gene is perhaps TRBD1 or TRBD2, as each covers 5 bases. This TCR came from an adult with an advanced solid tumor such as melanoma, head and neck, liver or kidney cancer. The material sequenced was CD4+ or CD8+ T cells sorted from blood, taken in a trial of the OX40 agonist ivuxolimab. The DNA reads TGTGCCAGCAGGGGGGATACAGATACGCAGTATTTT. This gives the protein CASRGDTDTQYF.